The text below deals with one T cell receptor beta chain. Its cognate antigen is unknown. The CDR3 loop spans 14 amino acids. Between the trimmed V and J ends, which lost 5 bases and 4 bases, there was a span of 14 bases. The germline gives CDR1 SEHNR, CDR2 FQNEAQ (reference sequence). Here immunoSEQ multiplex PCR was the method, and the copy in TCRdb shows in-frame clones only, minus some. The data contain fewer than 95,000 clones, approximately 83% of them singletons. The sample's time point: cycle 4 day 1 (C4D1), after six to seven weeks of nivolumab. Following autologous stem cell transplantation, relapse occurred in every patient, and exposure to brentuximab vedotin varied. This specimen comes from a study of PD-1 blockade in classical Hodgkin lymphoma. Findings and caveats of the study: Diversity similar to that of newly diagnosed patients was seen at baseline in complete responders.

Sequencing used peripheral blood mononuclear cells (PBMCs), obtained before the fourth cycle of nivolumab. The chain carries TRBV7-9 and TRBJ1-1; D gene ambiguous. The clonotype originates from a human donor with classical Hodgkin lymphoma. The CDR3 is CASSPDGVPTEAFF. In nucleotides, the CDR3 is TGTGCCAGCAGCCCAGATGGGGTCCCCACTGAAGCTTTCTTT.